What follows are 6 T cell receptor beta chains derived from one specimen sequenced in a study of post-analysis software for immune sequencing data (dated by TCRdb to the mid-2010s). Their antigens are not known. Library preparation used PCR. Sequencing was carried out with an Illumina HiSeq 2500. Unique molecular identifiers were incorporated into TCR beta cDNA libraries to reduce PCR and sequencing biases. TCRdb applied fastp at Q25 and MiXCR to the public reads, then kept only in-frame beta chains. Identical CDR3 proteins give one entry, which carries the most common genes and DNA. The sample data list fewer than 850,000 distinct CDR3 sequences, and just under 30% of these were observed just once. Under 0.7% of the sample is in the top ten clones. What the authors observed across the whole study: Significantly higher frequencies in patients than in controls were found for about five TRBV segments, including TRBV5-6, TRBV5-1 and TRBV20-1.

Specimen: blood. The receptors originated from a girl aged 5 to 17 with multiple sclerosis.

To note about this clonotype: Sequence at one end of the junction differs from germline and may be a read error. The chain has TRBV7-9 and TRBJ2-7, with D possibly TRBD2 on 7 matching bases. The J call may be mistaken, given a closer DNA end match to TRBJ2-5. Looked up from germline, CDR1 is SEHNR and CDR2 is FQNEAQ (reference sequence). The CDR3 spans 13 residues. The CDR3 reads CVSSEGGRETQYF. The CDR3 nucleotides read TGTGTCAGCTCAGAGGGGGGGAGAGAGACCCAGTACTTC.

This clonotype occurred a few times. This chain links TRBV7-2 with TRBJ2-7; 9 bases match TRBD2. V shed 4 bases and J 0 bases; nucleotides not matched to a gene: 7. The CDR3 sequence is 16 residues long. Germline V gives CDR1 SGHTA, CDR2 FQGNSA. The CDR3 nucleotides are TGTGCCAGCAGCTCACGAGCGGGGGGAAGCTCCTACGAGCAGTACTTC. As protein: CASSSRAGGSSYEQYF. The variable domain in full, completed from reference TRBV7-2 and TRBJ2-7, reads GAGVSQSPSNKVTEKGKDVELRCDPISGHTALYWYRQSLGQGLEFLIYFQGNSAPDKSGLPSDRFSAERTGGSVSTLTIQRTQQEDSAVYLCASSSRAGGSSYEQYFGPGTRLTVT.

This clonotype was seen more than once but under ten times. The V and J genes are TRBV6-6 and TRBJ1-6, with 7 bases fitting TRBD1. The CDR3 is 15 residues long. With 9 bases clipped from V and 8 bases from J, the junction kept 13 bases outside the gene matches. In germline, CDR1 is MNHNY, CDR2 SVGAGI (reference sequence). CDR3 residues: CASSGTAVYHSPLHF. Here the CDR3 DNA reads TGTGCCAGTTCCGGGACAGCCGTTTATCATTCACCCCTCCACTTT.

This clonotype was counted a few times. The CDR3 loop reads CASSFLGQGFGYTF. CDR3 DNA: TGTGCCAGCAGCTTCCTTGGACAGGGATTTGGCTACACCTTC. The chain is built from TRBV6-2 or TRBV6-3 and TRBJ1-2; TRBD1 agrees at 8 bases. The CDR3 extends over 14 amino acids. Germline values: CDR1 MNHEY, CDR2 SVGEGT. Unmatched junction bases numbered 10, after V lost 6 bases and J lost 7 bases.

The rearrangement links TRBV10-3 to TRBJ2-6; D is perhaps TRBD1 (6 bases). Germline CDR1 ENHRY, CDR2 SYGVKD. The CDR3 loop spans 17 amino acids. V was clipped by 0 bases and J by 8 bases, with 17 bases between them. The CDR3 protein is CAISESRTVPGSNVLTF. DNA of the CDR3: TGTGCCATCAGTGAGTCACGGACAGTCCCAGGGTCCAACGTCCTGACTTTC.

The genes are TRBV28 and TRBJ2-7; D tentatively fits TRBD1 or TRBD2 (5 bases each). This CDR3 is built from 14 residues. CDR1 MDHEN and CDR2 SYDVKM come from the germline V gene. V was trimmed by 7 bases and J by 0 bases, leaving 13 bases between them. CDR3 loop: CASTTPGTSYEQYF. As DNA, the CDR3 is TGTGCCAGCACCACACCCGGGACCTCCTACGAGCAGTACTTC.